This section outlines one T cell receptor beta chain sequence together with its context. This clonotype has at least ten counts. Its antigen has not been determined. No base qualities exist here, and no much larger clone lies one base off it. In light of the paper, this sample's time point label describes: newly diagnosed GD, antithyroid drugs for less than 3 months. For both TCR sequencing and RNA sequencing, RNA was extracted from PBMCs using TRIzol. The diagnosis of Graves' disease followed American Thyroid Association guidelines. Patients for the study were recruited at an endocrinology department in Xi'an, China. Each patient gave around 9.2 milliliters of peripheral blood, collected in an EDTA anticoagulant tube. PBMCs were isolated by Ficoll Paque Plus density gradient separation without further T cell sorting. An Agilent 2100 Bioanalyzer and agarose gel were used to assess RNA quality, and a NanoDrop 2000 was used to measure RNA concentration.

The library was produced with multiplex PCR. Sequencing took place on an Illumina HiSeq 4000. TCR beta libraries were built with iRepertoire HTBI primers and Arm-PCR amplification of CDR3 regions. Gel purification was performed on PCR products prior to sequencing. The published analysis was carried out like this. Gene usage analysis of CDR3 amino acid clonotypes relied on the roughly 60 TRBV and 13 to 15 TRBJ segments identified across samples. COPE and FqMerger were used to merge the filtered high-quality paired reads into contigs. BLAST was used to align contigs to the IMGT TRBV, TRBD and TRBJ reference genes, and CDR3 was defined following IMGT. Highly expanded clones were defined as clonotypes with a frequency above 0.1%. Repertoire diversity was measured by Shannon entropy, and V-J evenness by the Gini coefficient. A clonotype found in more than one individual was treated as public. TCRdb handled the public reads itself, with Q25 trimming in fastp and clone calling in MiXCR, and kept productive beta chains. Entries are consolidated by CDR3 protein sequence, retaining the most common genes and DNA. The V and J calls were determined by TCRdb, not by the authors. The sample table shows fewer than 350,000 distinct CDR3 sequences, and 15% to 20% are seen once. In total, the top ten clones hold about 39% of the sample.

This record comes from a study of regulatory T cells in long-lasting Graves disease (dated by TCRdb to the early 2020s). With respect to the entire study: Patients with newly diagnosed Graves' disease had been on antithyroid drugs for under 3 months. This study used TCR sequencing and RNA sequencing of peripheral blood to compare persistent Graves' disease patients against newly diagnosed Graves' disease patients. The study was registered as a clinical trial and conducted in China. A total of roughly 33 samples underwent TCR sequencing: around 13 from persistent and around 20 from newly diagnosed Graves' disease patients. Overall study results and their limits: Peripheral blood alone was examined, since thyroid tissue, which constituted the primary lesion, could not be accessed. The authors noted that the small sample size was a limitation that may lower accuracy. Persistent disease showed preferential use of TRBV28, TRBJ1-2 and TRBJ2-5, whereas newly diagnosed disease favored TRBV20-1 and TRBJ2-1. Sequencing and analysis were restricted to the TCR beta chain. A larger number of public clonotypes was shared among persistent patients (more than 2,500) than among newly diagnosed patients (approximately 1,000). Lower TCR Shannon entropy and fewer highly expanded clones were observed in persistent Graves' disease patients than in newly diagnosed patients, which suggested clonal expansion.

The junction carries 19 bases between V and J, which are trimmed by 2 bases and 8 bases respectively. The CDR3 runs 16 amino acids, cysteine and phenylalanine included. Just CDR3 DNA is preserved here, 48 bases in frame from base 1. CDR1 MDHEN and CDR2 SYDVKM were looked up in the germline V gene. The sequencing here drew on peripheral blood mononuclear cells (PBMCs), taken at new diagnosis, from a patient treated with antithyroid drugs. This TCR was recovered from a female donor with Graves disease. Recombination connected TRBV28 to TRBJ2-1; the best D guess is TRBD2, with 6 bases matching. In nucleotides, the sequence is TGTGCCAGCAGTTTAGGGTTACTAGCTAGGAGGGATGAGCAGTTCTTC. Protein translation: CASSLGLLARRDEQFF.